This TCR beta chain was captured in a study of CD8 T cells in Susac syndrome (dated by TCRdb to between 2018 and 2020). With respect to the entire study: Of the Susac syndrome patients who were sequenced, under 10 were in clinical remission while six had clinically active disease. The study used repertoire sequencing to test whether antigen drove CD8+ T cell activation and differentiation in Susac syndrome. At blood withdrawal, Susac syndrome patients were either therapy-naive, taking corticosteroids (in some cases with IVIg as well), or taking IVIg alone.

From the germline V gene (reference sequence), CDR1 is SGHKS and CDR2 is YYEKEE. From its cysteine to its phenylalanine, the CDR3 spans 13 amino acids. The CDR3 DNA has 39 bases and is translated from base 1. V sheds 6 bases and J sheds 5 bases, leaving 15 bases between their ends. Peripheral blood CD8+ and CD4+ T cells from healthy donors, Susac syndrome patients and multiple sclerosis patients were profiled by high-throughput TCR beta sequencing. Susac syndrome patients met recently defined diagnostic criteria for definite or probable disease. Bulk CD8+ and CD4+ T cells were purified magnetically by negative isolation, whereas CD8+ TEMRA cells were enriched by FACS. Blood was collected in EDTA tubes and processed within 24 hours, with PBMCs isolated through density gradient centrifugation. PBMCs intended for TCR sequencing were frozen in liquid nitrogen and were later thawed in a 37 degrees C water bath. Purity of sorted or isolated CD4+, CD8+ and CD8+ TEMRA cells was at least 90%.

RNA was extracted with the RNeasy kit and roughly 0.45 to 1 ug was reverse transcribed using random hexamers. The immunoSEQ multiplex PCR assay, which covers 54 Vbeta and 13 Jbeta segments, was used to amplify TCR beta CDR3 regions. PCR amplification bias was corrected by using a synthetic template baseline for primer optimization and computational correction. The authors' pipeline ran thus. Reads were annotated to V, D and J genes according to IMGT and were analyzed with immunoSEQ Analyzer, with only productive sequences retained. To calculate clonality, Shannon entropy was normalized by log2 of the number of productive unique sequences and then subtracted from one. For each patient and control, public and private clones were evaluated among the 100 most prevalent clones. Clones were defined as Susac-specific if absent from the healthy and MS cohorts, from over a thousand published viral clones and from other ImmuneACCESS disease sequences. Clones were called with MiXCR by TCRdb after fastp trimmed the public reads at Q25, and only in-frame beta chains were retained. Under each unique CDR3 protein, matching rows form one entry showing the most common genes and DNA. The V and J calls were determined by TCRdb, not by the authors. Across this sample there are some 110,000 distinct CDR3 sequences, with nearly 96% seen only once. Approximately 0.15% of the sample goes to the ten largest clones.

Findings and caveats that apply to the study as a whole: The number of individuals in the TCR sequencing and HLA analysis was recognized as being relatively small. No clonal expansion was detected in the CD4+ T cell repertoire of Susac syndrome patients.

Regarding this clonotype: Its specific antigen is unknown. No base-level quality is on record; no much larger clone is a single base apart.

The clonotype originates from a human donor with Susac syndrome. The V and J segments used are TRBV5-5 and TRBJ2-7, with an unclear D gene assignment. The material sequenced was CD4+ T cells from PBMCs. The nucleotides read TGTGCCAGCAATATCGTTTTTGGGGACGAGCAGTACTTC. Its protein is CASNIVFGDEQYF.